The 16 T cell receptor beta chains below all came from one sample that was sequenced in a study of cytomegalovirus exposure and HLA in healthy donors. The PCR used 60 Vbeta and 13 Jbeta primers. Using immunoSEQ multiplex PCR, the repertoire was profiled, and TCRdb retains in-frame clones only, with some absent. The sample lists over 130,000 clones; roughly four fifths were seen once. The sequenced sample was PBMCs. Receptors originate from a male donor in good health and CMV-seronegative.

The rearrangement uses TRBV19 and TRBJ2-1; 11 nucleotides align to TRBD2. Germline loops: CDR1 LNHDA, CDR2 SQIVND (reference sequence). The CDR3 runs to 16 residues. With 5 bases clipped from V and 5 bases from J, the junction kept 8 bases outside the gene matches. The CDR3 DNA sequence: TGTGCCAGTAGTGGCCGACTAGCGGGGAGCAACAATGAGCAGTTCTTC. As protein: CASSGRLAGSNNEQFF.

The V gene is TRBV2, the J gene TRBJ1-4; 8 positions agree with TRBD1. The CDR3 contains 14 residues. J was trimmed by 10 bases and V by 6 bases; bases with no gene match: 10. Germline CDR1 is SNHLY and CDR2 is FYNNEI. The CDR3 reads CASRSQGATGKLFF. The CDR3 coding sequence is TGTGCCAGCAGGTCTCAGGGGGCGACTGGAAAACTGTTTTTT.

The CDR3 DNA reads as TGTGCCAGCAGCTTAGCGGTGCCGGCAGATACGCAGTATTTT. It encodes CASSLAVPADTQYF. The V gene is TRBV7-9, the J gene TRBJ2-3, with no clear D. This CDR3 comprises 14 residues. The V and J ends lost 0 bases and 4 bases respectively, with 8 bases between them. Germline V CDR1 and CDR2: SEHNR, FQNEAQ (reference sequence). Complete variable domain (other parts from reference TRBV7-9 and TRBJ2-3): DTGVSQNPRHKITKRGQNVTFRCDPISEHNRLYWYRQTLGQGPEFLTYFQNEAQLEKSRLLSDRFSAERPKGSFSTLEIQRTEQGDSAMYLCASSLAVPADTQYFGPGTRLTVL.

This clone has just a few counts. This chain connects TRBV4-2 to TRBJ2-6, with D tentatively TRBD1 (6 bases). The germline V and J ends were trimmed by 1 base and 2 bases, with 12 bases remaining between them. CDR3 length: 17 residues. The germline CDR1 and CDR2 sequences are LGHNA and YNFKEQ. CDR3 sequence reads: CASSQAGEGAGANVLTF. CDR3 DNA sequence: TGTGCCAGCAGCCAAGCAGGGGAAGGCGCTGGGGCCAACGTCCTGACTTTC.

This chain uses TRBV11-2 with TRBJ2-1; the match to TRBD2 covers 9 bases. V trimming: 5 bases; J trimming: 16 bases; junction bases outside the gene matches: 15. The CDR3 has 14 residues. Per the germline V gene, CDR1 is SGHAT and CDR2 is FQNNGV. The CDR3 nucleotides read TGTGCCAGCAGCGCCCGAGCGCTAGCGGGGACCCTTTTCTTC. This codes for CASSARALAGTLFF.

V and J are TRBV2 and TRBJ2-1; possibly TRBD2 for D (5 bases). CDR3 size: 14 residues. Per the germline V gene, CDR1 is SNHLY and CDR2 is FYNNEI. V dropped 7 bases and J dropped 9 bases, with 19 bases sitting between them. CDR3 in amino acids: CASISNLASLEQFF. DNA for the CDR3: TGTGCCAGCATAAGTAATCTCGCTAGCCTTGAGCAGTTCTTC.

The CDR3 loop reads CASSQDWGTTQYEQYF. The CDR3 DNA sequence: TGCGCCAGCAGCCAAGATTGGGGGACTACACAATACGAGCAGTACTTC. The chain couples TRBV4-3 to TRBJ2-7, with 7 nucleotides matching TRBD2. Losses at the gene ends were 0 bases for V and 4 bases for J; bases not matched to a gene: 9. Germline lookup yields CDR1 LGHNA and CDR2 YSLEER. This CDR3 comprises 16 residues.

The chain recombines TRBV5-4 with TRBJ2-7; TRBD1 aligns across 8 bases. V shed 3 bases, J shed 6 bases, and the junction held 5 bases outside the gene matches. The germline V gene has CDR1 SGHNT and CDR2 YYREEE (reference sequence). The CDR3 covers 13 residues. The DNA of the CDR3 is TGTGCCAGCAGCTCTCAGGGGGCGGGCGAGCAGTACTTC. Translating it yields CASSSQGAGEQYF.

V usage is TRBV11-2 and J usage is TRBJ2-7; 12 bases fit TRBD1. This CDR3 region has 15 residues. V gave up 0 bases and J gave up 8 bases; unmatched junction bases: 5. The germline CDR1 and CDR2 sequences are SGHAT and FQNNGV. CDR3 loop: CASSLDGTGGQQQYF. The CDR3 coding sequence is TGTGCCAGCAGCTTAGACGGGACAGGGGGCCAACAGCAGTACTTC. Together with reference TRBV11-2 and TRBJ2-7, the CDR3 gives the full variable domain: EAGVAQSPRYKIIEKRQSVAFWCNPISGHATLYWYQQILGQGPKLLIQFQNNGVVDDSQLPKDRFSAERLKGVDSTLKIQPAKLEDSAVYLCASSLDGTGGQQQYFGPGTRLTVT.

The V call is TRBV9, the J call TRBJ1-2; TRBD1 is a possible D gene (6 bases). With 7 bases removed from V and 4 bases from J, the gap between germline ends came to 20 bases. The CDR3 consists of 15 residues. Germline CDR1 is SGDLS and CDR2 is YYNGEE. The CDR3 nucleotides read TGTGCCAGCGCAAACTCAGGGGCTCCTGGCTATGGCTACACCTTC. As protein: CASANSGAPGYGYTF.

Here the CDR3 DNA reads TGTGCCAGCAGCTTTCGGACTAGCGAGGACATTCAGTACTTC. Protein: CASSFRTSEDIQYF. The chain has TRBV7-3 and TRBJ2-4; 9 positions match TRBD2. Looked up from germline, CDR1 is SGHTA and CDR2 is FQGTGA. This CDR3 contains 14 residues. Trimming removed 3 bases from V and 8 bases from J; junction bases left unmatched: 5.

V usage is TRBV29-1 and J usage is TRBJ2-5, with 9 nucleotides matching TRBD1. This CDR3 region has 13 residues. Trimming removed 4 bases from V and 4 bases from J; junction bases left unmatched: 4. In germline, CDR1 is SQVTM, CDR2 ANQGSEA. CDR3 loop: CSVGDRAPETQYF. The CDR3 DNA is TGCAGCGTTGGGGACAGGGCCCCAGAGACCCAGTACTTC.

CDR3 bases: TGTGCCAGCAGCCTACTGCACGCCAGGGCTGACAATGAGCAGTTCTTC. Translation: CASSLLHARADNEQFF. This rearrangement joins TRBV7-9 to TRBJ2-1; the D gene is possibly TRBD1 (5 bases). Germline V gene sequence: CDR1 SEHNR, CDR2 FQNEAQ (reference sequence). This CDR3 is built from 16 residues. Trimming cost V 5 bases and J 5 bases, with 19 bases left between them.

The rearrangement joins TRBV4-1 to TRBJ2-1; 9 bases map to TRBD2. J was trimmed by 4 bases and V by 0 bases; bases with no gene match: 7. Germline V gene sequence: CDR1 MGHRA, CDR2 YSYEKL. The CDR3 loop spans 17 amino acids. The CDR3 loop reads CASSQEFGGGGYNEQFF. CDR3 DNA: TGCGCCAGCAGCCAAGAGTTCGGCGGGGGGGGATACAATGAGCAGTTCTTC.

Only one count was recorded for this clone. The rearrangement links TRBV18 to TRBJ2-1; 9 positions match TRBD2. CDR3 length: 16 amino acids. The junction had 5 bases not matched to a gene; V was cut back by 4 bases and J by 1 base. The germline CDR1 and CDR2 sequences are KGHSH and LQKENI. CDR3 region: CASSLSGSPSYNEQFF. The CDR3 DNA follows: TGTGCCAGCTCACTTAGCGGGAGTCCGTCCTACAATGAGCAGTTCTTC. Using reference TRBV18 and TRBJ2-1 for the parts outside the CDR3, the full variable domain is NAGVMQNPRHLVRRRGQEARLRCSPMKGHSHVYWYRQLPEEGLKFMVYLQKENIIDESGMPKERFSAEFPKEGPSILRIQQVVRGDSAAYFCASSLSGSPSYNEQFFGPGTRLTVL.

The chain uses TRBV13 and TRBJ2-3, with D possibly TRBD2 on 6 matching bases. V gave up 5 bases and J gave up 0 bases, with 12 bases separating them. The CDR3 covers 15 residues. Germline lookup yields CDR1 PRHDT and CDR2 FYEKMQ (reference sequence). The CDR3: CASSNSGGSTDTQYF. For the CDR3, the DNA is TGTGCCAGCAGCAATAGCGGCGGGAGCACAGATACGCAGTATTTT.